The 19 T cell receptor beta chains in this list originate from one sample, sequenced in a study of T cell changes during pregnancy in multiple sclerosis. Clones were read by immunoSEQ multiplex PCR, and TCRdb kept only the in-frame ones, dropping some. The table shows around 86,000 clones, with 85% to 95% occurring only once. The source material was peripheral blood, sampled in the first trimester of pregnancy. The receptors come from a female donor with multiple sclerosis, enrolled in a pregnancy study.

This clone occurred a few times. The V and J genes are TRBV6-1 and TRBJ1-6; the D is unclear. V shed 6 bases and J shed 10 bases, with 10 bases lying between them. Looked up from germline, CDR1 is MNHNS and CDR2 is SASEGT. This CDR3 has 12 residues. DNA of the CDR3: TGTGCCAGCAGCCCAGACAAGTCACCCCTCCACTTT. It yields the protein CASSPDKSPLHF.

The V and J genes are TRBV6-1 and TRBJ1-1; D might be TRBD1 (6 bases). The CDR3 totals 15 residues. V was shortened by 4 bases and J by 3 bases, with 15 bases between the two germline ends. CDR1 is MNHNS and CDR2 is SASEGT in the germline V gene. The CDR3 coding sequence is TGTGCCAGCAGTGGGGGGACATACCTTTACACTGAAGCTTTCTTT. This sequence encodes CASSGGTYLYTEAFF.

The sample holds one count of this clone. The chain recombines TRBV6-6 with TRBJ2-1; 11 bases are shared with TRBD2. The CDR3 has 15 amino acids. Germline V gives CDR1 MNHNY, CDR2 SVGAGI (reference sequence). V lost 5 bases and J lost 4; bases outside the gene matches: 4. CDR3 region: CASSQLAGAYNEQFF. The CDR3, as DNA: TGTGCCAGCAGTCAACTAGCGGGGGCATACAATGAGCAGTTCTTC.

Comments on this clone: One end of the junction does not line up with germline, which may come from a read error. The V and J genes are TRBV6-1 and TRBJ2-7; tentative D call: TRBD2 (5 bases). The CDR3 totals 12 residues. Germline loops: CDR1 MNHNS, CDR2 SASEGT. CDR3 DNA sequence: TGTGCCAGCGGCAGTCCGGGGTCGGCGAAGAACTTC. It specifies CASGSPGSAKNF.

The V call is TRBV9, the J call TRBJ1-1; 8 nucleotides match TRBD1. V lost 3 bases to trimming and J lost 0 bases; unmatched junction nucleotides: 1. Per the germline V gene, CDR1 is SGDLS and CDR2 is YYNGEE. CDR3 size: 14 residues. The CDR3 region is CASSATGVNTEAFF. The CDR3 DNA follows: TGTGCCAGCAGCGCGACAGGGGTGAACACTGAAGCTTTCTTT.

This clone was seen only a few times. The chain uses TRBV2 and TRBJ1-1; 7 bases agree with TRBD1. Germline assignment: CDR1 SNHLY and CDR2 FYNNEI. The CDR3 contains 15 residues. V was clipped by 5 bases and J by 4 bases; unmatched bases: 10. CDR3 DNA: TGTGCCAGCAGTCCTAGGACAGACAGGGTCACTGAAGCTTTCTTT. Translated: CASSPRTDRVTEAFF.

This sequence joins TRBV28 and TRBJ1-1; D call uncertain. CDR3 length equals 14 residues. V dropped 2 bases and J dropped 0 bases, with 7 bases sitting between them. Germline CDR1 MDHEN, CDR2 SYDVKM. CDR3 DNA sequence: TGTGCCAGCAGTTTAACAGCCCTGAACACTGAAGCTTTCTTT. Translated: CASSLTALNTEAFF.

The CDR3 sequence: CASSQTAVQGSQYF. CDR3 nucleotide sequence: TGCGCCAGCAGCCAGACAGCCGTCCAGGGCTCCCAGTACTTC. This chain links TRBV4-1 with TRBJ2-5, with D possibly being TRBD1 (5 bases). Germline V gives CDR1 MGHRA, CDR2 YSYEKL. The CDR3 runs to 14 residues. V was pared by 3 bases and J by 9 bases, with 17 bases between.

The chain has TRBV6-1 and TRBJ1-1; TRBD1 matches at 10 bases. J was trimmed by 6 bases and V by 7 bases; bases with no gene match: 11. The germline V gene encodes CDR1 MNHNS and CDR2 SASEGT. The length of the CDR3 is 15 residues. CDR3 nucleotides: TGTGCCAGCACTGAGACAGGGGGCTCGGTCGCTGAAGCTTTCTTT. Residues: CASTETGGSVAEAFF.

The genes are TRBV28 and TRBJ1-1, with D maybe TRBD1 (5 bases). The CDR3 consists of 14 residues. Trimming left V 5 bases short and J 7 bases short, with 17 bases between. Germline-derived CDR1 and CDR2 are MDHEN and SYDVKM. In DNA form, the CDR3 reads TGTGCCAGCAGTGTCCAATCCGCGGGGCGTGAAGCTTTCTTT. It is translated as CASSVQSAGREAFF.

V and J are TRBV7-3 and TRBJ2-3; 7 bases line up with TRBD2. Looked up from germline, CDR1 is SGHTA and CDR2 is FQGTGA. This CDR3 spans 13 amino acids. V lost 6 bases to trimming and J lost 4 bases; unmatched junction nucleotides: 4. This chain's CDR3 is CASSLLASDTQYF. The CDR3 DNA is TGTGCCAGCAGTCTACTAGCGTCAGATACGCAGTATTTT.

This rearrangement joins TRBV18 to TRBJ2-1, with D unresolved. Germline CDR1 is KGHSH and CDR2 is LQKENI. V was pared by 2 bases and J by 4 bases, with 6 bases between. This CDR3 is 13 amino acids long. CDR3 sequence (DNA): TGTGCCAGCTCACCAATAACATACAATGAGCAGTTCTTC. Protein product: CASSPITYNEQFF.

The chain uses TRBV28 and TRBJ1-1, with 11 positions matching TRBD1. CDR3 size: 18 residues. J gave up 6 bases and V 5 bases, and 17 bases lay outside the gene matches. Germline V gene sequence: CDR1 MDHEN, CDR2 SYDVKM. The CDR3 is CASSTHGRTGGTRAEAFF. The DNA for the CDR3 is TGTGCCAGCAGTACTCATGGACGGACAGGGGGCACTAGGGCTGAAGCTTTCTTT. Looking up the rest from reference TRBV28 and TRBJ1-1 gives the full variable domain: DVKVTQSSRYLVKRTGEKVFLECVQDMDHENMFWYRQDPGLGLRLIYFSYDVKMKEKGDIPEGYSVSREKKERFSLILESASTNQTSMYLCASSTHGRTGGTRAEAFFGQGTRLTVV.

The V and J genes are TRBV7-9 and TRBJ2-3; 14 bases match TRBD2. V gave up 5 bases and J gave up 3 bases; unmatched junction bases: 7. Germline V gene data show CDR1 as SEHNR and CDR2 as FQNEAQ (reference sequence). The CDR3 has 17 amino acids. DNA for the CDR3: TGTGCCAGCAGCACCGGGACTAGCGGGAGAAGTACAGATACGCAGTATTTT. It codes for CASSTGTSGRSTDTQYF.

This chain links TRBV9 with TRBJ2-3; 10 bases are shared with TRBD2. The CDR3 totals 15 residues. V trimming: 0 bases; J trimming: 3 bases; junction bases outside the gene matches: 1. CDR1 is SGDLS and CDR2 is YYNGEE in the germline V gene. CDR3 coding DNA: TGTGCCAGCAGCGTAGAACTAGCGGGGACAGATACGCAGTATTTT. It is translated as CASSVELAGTDTQYF.

The DNA for the CDR3 is TGTGCCTGGGGGCGGACAGTGGCCTACGAGCAGTACTTC. As protein: CAWGRTVAYEQYF. The chain links TRBV30 to TRBJ2-7; TRBD1 is a possible D gene (6 bases). The V end lost 5 bases, the J end lost 2 bases, and 13 bases lay between the germline ends. The CDR3 runs 13 residues. Germline V gene lookup returns CDR1 GTSNPN and CDR2 SVGIG (reference sequence).

This chain links TRBV5-1 with TRBJ2-2; 11 positions match TRBD2. The CDR3 is 16 residues long. Germline CDR1 is SGHRS and CDR2 is YFSETQ. After removal of 4 bases from V and 2 bases from J, the junction contained 4 bases not matched to a gene. The CDR3 loop reads CASSITSGSNTGELFF. CDR3 bases: TGCGCCAGCAGCATTACTAGCGGGAGCAACACCGGGGAGCTGTTTTTT.

The rearrangement links TRBV15 to TRBJ2-1; D is uncertain. Trimming took 0 bases from V and 3 from J, leaving 9 bases between them. CDR1 and CDR2 from the germline V gene are LNHNV and YYDKDF (reference sequence). The CDR3 spans 15 residues. The CDR3 coding sequence is TGTGCCACCAGCAGAGATTTTAATCGCTACAATGAGCAGTTCTTC. It specifies CATSRDFNRYNEQFF.

V usage is TRBV6-1 and J usage is TRBJ1-1; D not certain. The CDR3 is 12 residues long. The V and J ends lost 6 bases and 10 bases respectively, with 15 bases between them. CDR1 is MNHNS, CDR2 SASEGT, per germline. In nucleotides, the CDR3 is TGTGCCAGCAGAAAAGAACAGATTGGAGCTTTCTTT. It translates to CASRKEQIGAFF.